This TCR beta chain was recorded in a study of T cell responses to AZD1222 COVID-19 vaccine. Study outcomes and limitations: Spike-specific TCR breadth and depth were elevated following two AZD1222 doses. Unmutated variant regions are reportedly the target of nearly half of TCRs that are spike-specific.

Trimming shortened V by 4 bases and J by 4 bases, and 10 bases separated the two germline ends. From germline, CDR1 is SNHLY and CDR2 FYNNEI. The CDR3 contains 13 residues. About this clone: Its specificity is not known.

Using immunoSEQ multiplex PCR, the repertoire was profiled, and TCRdb retains in-frame clones only, with some absent. The sample records some 100,000 clones, approximately 91% being singletons. V is TRBV2 and J is TRBJ1-2; the D gene is possibly TRBD1 (5 bases). This TCR was recovered from an adult in good health. Sequencing used peripheral blood, obtained on day 0 of AZD1222 vaccination. In DNA form, the CDR3 reads TGTGCCAGCAGTGGGGGCGAGCTCTATGGCTACACCTTC. Its protein product is CASSGGELYGYTF.